The text below deals with one TCR beta chain. Its target is not known. A much larger clone lies one base from this, so it may be a read error. This record belongs to a study of tumor-infiltrating lymphocytes in primary liver carcinoma. The investigators made TCR beta cDNA from roughly 460 ng total RNA, using a constant-region primer. Amplification in three nested multiplex PCR rounds with slightly modified ARM-PCR gave rise to TCR beta libraries. Both of the initial two PCR rounds ran for about 11 cycles and employed TRBV1-TRBV30 forward primers alongside a C-beta reverse primer. Using its own MiXCR run on the multiplex PCR reads, TCRdb lists one record per CDR3 protein. The profile shows fewer than 250,000 distinct CDR3 sequences, about 65% of them singletons. Germline DNA was extracted too, while blood RNA derived from unsorted whole blood. Study-wide findings and caveats: Researchers found tumor-adjacent and tumor-blood pairs overlapped less than tumor region pairs. Bulk, unsorted sampling meant CD4+ and CD8+ repertoires went uncompared. The top-250-clone fraction was significantly higher in tumors than in blood (p = 0.039).

This CDR3 is built from 14 residues. V was shortened by 0 bases and J by 6 bases, with 12 bases between the two germline ends. CDR1 and CDR2 from the germline V gene are LGHNA and YNFKEQ. The sequenced sample consisted of peripheral blood. The clonotype originates from a woman aged 60-75 years with primary liver carcinoma and hepatitis B virus infection. V gene TRBV4-2 combines with J gene TRBJ2-7, with a tentative D call TRBD2 (6 bases). This CDR3 is CASSQEPGVCEQYF. The CDR3 nucleotides read TGTGCCAGCAGCCAAGAACCGGGGGTCTGCGAGCAGTACTTC.